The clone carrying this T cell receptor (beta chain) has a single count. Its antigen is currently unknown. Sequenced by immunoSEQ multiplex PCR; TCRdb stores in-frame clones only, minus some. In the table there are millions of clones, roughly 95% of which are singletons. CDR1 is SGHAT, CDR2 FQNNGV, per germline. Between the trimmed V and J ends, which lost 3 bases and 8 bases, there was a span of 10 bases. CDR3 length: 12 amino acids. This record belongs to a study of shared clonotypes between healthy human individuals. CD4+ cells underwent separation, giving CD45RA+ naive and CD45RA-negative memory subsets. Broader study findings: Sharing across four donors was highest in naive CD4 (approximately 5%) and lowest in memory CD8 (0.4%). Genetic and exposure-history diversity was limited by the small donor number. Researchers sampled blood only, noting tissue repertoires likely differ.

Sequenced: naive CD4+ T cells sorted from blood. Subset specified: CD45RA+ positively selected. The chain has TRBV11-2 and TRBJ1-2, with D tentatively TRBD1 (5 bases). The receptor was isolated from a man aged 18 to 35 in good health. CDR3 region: CASSFRDWGYTF. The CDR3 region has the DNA TGTGCCAGCAGCTTCAGGGATTGGGGCTACACCTTC.